This T cell receptor (beta chain) was captured by sequencing in a study of blood T cell repertoires in COVID-19. V lost 5 bases, J lost 2 bases, and 6 bases stayed unmatched. CDR3 length equals 16 residues. In germline, CDR1 is SGHAT, CDR2 FQNNGV. Sequencing used immunoSEQ multiplex PCR; TCRdb keeps in-frame clones, though not all of them. Among about 150,000 clones listed, 80% were seen once. The TCR was taken from a man aged 55 to 70 with acute or convalescent COVID-19. The chain employs TRBV11-2 and TRBJ2-1, with TRBD2 matching over 10 bases. Sample: peripheral blood. CDR3 sequence (DNA): TGTGCCAGCAGCGGAAGCGGGAGGGCTCCCTACAATGAGCAGTTCTTC. This encodes CASSGSGRAPYNEQFF.